The present TCR beta chain was sequenced within a study of regulatory T cells in long-lasting Graves disease (dated by TCRdb to 2020 to 2023). About the investigation overall: Patients with newly diagnosed Graves' disease had been on antithyroid drugs for under 3 months. This study used TCR sequencing and RNA sequencing of peripheral blood to compare persistent Graves' disease patients against newly diagnosed Graves' disease patients. The study took place in China and was registered as a clinical trial. A total of around 33 samples were covered by TCR sequencing, comprising around 13 persistent and approximately 20 newly diagnosed Graves' disease patients.

The time point label for this specimen denotes: newly diagnosed GD, antithyroid drugs for less than 3 months. For both TCR sequencing and RNA sequencing, RNA was extracted from PBMCs in TRIzol. Graves' disease was diagnosed according to American Thyroid Association guidelines. The patients came from an endocrinology department in Xi'an, China. Each patient gave 7.5 to 10 milliliters of peripheral blood, collected in an EDTA anticoagulant tube. Ficoll Paque Plus density gradient separation was used to isolate PBMCs, and no further T cell sorting was performed. RNA quality was checked with an Agilent 2100 Bioanalyzer and agarose gel, and concentration with a NanoDrop 2000. Spanning cysteine to phenylalanine, the CDR3 consists of 14 amino acids. This entry keeps only the CDR3 DNA: 42 bases, framed from base 1. What the authors observed across the whole study: Lower TCR Shannon entropy and fewer highly expanded clones were observed in persistent Graves' disease patients than in newly diagnosed patients, which suggested clonal expansion. The authors acknowledged the small sample size as a limitation that may reduce accuracy. Sequencing and analysis were limited to the TCR beta chain. Because the primary lesion, thyroid tissue, could not be accessed, the study looked at peripheral blood alone. Preferential use of TRBV28, TRBJ1-2 and TRBJ2-5 was observed in persistent disease, whereas TRBV20-1 and TRBJ2-1 were favored in newly diagnosed disease. A larger number of public clonotypes was shared among persistent patients (2,741) than among newly diagnosed patients (roughly 980).

To prepare the library, multiplex PCR was applied. TCRdb lists the instrument as Illumina HiSeq 4000. iRepertoire HTBI primers and Arm-PCR amplification of CDR3 regions were used to construct TCR beta libraries. Before sequencing, the PCR products went through gel purification. The authors' pipeline ran thus. Across samples, 60 to 80 TRBV and around 15 TRBJ segments were identified and used for gene usage analysis of CDR3 amino acid clonotypes. COPE and FqMerger were used to merge filtered high-quality paired reads into contigs. BLAST was used to align contigs to IMGT TRBV, TRBD and TRBJ reference genes, with CDR3 defined following IMGT. Any clonotype with a frequency above 0.1% was counted as a highly expanded clone. Shannon entropy served as the measure of repertoire diversity, while the Gini coefficient captured V-J evenness. A clonotype found in more than one individual was treated as public. The public reads were reanalyzed by TCRdb: fastp trimming at Q25, MiXCR alignment, in-frame beta chains only. Every CDR3 protein is listed once, alongside the most common genes and DNA of its rows. In this record, the V and J calls reflect TCRdb's handling and not the investigators' own analysis. The sample table records a few hundred thousand distinct CDR3 sequences; 20% to 25% of these occur just once. The ten top clones hold approximately 15% of the sample.

This clonotype showed up many times. The antigen it binds to is not known. Base qualities are not recorded, but no much larger clone differs from it by a single base. This receptor was obtained from a female donor with Graves disease. The sample in question was peripheral blood mononuclear cells (PBMCs), obtained at new diagnosis, from a patient treated with antithyroid drugs. Rearrangement joined TRBV3-2 to TRBJ1-1; the D call TRBD1 from the table was never checked on the DNA. TRBV3-2 constitutes a pseudogene. The DNA sequence is TGTGCCAGCAGCCCGAACAGGGGTGGAACTGAAGCTTTCTTT. This encodes CASSPNRGGTEAFF.